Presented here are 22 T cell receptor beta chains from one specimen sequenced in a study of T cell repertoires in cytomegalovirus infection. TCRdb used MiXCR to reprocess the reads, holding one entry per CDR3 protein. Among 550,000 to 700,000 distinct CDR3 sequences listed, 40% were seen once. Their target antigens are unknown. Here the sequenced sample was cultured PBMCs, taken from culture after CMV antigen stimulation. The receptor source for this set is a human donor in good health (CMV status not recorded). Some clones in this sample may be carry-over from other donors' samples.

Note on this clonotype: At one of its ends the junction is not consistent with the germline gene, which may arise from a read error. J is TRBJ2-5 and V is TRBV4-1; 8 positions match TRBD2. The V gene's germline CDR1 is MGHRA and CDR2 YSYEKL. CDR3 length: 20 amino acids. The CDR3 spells CASSQDYARASGSQQETQYF. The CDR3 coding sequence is TGTGCCAGCAGCCAAGATTATGCACGGGCCAGCGGGAGCCAACAAGAGACCCAGTACTTC.

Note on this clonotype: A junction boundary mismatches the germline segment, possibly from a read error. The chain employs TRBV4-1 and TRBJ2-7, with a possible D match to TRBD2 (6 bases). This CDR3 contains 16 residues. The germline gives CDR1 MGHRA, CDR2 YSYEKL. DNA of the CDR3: TGTGCCAGCAGCCAAGACGCAGCGACTAGCTCCTACGAGCAGTACTTC. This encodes CASSQDAATSSYEQYF.

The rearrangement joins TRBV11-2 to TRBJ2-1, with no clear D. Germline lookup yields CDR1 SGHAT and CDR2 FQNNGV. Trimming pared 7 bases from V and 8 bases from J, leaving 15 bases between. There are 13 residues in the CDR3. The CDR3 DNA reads TGTGCCAGCACCCCCCCCCCTGGTGATGAGCAGTTCTTC. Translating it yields CASTPPPGDEQFF.

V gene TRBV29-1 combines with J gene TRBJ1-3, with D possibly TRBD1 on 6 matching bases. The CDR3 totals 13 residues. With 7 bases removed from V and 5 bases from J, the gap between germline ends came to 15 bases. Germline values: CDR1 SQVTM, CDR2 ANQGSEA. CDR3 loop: CSADTGTRNTIYF. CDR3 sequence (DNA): TGCAGCGCCGATACAGGGACGAGAAACACCATATATTTT.

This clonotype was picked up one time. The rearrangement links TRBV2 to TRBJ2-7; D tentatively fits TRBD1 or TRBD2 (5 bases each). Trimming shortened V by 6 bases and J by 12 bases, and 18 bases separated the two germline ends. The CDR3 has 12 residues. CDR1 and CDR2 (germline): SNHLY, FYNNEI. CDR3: CASSFEGFRSYF. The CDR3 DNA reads TGTGCCAGCAGCTTCGAGGGGTTTAGATCGTACTTC. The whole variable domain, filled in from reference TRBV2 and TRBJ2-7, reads EPEVTQTPSHQVTQMGQEVILRCVPISNHLYFYWYRQILGQKVEFLVSFYNNEISEKSEIFDDQFSVERPDGSNFTLKIRSTKLEDSAMYFCASSFEGFRSYFGPGTRLTVT.

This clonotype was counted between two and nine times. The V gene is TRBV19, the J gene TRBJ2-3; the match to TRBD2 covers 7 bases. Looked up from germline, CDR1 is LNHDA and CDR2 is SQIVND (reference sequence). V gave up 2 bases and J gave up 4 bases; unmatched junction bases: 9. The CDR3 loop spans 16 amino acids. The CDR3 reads CASSIILAGDPDTQYF. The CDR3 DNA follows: TGTGCCAGTAGTATAATTCTGGCGGGAGATCCAGATACGCAGTATTTT. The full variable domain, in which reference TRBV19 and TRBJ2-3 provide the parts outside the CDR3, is DGGITQSPKYLFRKEGQNVTLSCEQNLNHDAMYWYRQDPGQGLRLIYYSQIVNDFQKGDIAEGYSVSREKKESFPLTVTSAQKNPTAFYLCASSIILAGDPDTQYFGPGTRLTVL.

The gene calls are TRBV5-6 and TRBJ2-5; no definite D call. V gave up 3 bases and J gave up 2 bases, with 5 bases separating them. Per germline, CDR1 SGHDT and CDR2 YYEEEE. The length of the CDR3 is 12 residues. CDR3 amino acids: CASSWGQETQYF. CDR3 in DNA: TGTGCCAGCAGCTGGGGACAAGAGACCCAGTACTTC.

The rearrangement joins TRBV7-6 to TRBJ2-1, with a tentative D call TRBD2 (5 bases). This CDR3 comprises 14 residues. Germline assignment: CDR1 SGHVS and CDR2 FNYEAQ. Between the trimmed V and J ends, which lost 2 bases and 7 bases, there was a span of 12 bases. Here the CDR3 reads CASSLSTWRNEQFF. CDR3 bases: TGTGCCAGCAGCTTAAGTACGTGGAGGAATGAGCAGTTCTTC.

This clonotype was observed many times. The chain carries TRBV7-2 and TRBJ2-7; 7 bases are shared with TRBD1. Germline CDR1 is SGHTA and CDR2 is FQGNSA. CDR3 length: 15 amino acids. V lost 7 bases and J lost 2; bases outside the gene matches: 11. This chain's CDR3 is CASKRDETGTYEQYF. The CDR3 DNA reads TGTGCCAGCAAACGCGATGAGACAGGGACCTACGAGCAGTACTTC.

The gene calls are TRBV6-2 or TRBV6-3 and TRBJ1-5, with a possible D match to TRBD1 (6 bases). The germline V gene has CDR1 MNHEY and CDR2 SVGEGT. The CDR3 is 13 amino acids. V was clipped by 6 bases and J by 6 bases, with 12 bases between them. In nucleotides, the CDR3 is TGTGCCAGCAGCCGGGGGCTAATTCAGCCCCAGCATTTT. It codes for CASSRGLIQPQHF.

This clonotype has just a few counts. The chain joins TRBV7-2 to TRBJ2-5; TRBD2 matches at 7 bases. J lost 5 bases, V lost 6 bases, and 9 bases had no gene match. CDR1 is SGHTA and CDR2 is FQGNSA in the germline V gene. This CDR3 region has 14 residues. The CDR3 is CASRGGGGGETQYF. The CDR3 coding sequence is TGTGCCAGCAGGGGGGGTGGGGGAGGGGAGACCCAGTACTTC.

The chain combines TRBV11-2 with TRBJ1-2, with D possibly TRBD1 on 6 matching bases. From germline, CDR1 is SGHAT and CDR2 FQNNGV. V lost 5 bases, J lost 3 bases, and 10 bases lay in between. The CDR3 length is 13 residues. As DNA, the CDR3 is TGTGCCAGCAGCGACACAGGGTACTATGGCTACACCTTC. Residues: CASSDTGYYGYTF.

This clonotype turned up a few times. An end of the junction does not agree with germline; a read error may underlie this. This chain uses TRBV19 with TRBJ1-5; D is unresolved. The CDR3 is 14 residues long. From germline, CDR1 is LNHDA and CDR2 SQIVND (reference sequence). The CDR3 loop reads CASSTDWSGQPQHF. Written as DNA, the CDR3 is TGTGCCAGCAGTACAGACTGGAGTGGTCAGCCCCAGCATTTT.

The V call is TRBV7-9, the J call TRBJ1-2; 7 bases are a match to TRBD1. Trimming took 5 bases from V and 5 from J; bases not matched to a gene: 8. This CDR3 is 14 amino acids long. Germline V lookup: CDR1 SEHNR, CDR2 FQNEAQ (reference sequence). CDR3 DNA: TGTGCCAGCAGCGTAGGGACAGAGAGTTATGGCTACACCTTC. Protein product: CASSVGTESYGYTF. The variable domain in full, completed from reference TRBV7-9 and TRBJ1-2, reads DTGVSQNPRHKITKRGQNVTFRCDPISEHNRLYWYRQTLGQGPEFLTYFQNEAQLEKSRLLSDRFSAERPKGSFSTLEIQRTEQGDSAMYLCASSVGTESYGYTFGSGTRLTVV.

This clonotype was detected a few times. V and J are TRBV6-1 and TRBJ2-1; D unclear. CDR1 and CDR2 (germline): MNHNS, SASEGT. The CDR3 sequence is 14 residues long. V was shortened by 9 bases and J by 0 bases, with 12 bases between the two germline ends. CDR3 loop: CASLGFSSYNEQFF. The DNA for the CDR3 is TGTGCCAGTCTAGGATTTTCCTCCTACAATGAGCAGTTCTTC.

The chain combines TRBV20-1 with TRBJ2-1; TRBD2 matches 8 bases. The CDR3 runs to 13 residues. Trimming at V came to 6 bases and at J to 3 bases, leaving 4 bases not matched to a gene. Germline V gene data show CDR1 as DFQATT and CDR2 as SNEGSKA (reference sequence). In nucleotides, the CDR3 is TGCAGTGCCGAAACTAGCGGCTACAATGAGCAGTTCTTC. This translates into CSAETSGYNEQFF.

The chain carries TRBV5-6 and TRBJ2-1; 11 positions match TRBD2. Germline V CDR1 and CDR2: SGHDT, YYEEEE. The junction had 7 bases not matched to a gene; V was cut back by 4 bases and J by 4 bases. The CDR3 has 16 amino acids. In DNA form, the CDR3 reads TGTGCCAGCAGCACCCTGACTAGCGGGGTTTACAATGAGCAGTTCTTC. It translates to CASSTLTSGVYNEQFF.

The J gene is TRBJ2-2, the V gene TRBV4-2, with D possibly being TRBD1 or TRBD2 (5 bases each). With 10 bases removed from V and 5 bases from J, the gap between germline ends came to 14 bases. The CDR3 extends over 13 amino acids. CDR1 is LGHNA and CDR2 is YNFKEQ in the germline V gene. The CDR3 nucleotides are TGTGCCATCGGGGACCCGGGGACCGGGGAGCTGTTTTTT. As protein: CAIGDPGTGELFF.

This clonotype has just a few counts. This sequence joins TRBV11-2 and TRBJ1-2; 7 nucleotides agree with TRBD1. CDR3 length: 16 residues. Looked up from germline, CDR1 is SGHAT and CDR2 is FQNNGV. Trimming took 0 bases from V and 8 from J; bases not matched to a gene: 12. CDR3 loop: CASSLDADRAMGGYTF. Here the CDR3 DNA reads TGTGCCAGCAGCTTAGACGCCGACAGGGCGATGGGAGGCTACACCTTC.

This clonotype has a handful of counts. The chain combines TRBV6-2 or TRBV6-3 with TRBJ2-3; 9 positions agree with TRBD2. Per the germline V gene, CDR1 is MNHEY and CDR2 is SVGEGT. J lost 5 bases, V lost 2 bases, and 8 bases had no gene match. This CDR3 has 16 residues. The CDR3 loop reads CASSYTPGTSQDTQYF. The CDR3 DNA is TGTGCCAGCAGTTACACCCCCGGGACTAGCCAAGATACGCAGTATTTT.

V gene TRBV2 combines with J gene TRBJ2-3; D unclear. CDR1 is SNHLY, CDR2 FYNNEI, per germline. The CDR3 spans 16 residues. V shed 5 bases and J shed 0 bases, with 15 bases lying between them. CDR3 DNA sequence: TGTGCCAGCAGTCTCTCCTCAGTAACCAGCACAGATACGCAGTATTTT. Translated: CASSLSSVTSTDTQYF.

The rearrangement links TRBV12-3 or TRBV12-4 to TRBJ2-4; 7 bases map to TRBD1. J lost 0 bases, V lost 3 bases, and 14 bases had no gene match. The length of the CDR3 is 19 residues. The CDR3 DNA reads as TGTGCCAGCAGTTTGTTGACAGGGATTTCGCCCCTAGCCAAAAACATTCAGTACTTC. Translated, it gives CASSLLTGISPLAKNIQYF.